The present entry profiles one T cell receptor (beta chain) with its context. What it recognizes is unknown. The sample holds other DNA sequences that translate to the same CDR3. The sample comes from a study of beta chain features in type 1 diabetes. Whole-study results and caveats: Lower insertion and higher deletion counts appeared at VDJ junctions in type 1 diabetes patients. The naive, central memory and Treg TCRB repertoires of patients appeared to be more similar to one another than those of healthy donors. Among all four CD4+ subsets, Type 1 diabetes patients had TCRB CDR3s that were moderately but significantly shorter.

V was pared by 1 base and J by 1 base, with 3 bases between. The CDR3 has 13 residues. The germline V gene encodes CDR1 KGHSH and CDR2 LQKENI. Of the isolated RNA, all was reverse transcribed, and so the sequenced material was expressed TCRB transcripts. Some clones are missing from TCRdb's copy, which holds only in-frame ones; the method was immunoSEQ multiplex PCR. Of roughly 370,000 clones in the sample, about 15% were seen once. Specimen: naive CD4+ T cells from blood. The genes are TRBV18 and TRBJ2-3; no definite D call. The source of this sequence is a man in his thirties or forties in good health. CDR3 residues: CASSPQGTDTQYF. The DNA of the CDR3 is TGTGCCAGCTCACCACAGGGCACAGATACGCAGTATTTT.